The rows below give T cell receptor beta chains drawn from one sample of a study of T cell repertoires in cytomegalovirus infection. From the reads, TCRdb called clonotypes with MiXCR, one entry per CDR3 protein. The sample lists about 490,000 distinct CDR3 sequences, more than 20% occurring once. The sequenced sample consisted of PBMCs. Every receptor here comes from a human donor in good health (CMV status not recorded). Some clones in this sample may be carry-over from other donors' samples. The CDR3 runs from the conserved cysteine through the conserved F or W. D genes are given only for firm matches. Not all rows give a size; the values are once, few, many and, for expanded clones, a class.

few,NA,TRBJ1-5,TRBV10-3,CAISVLENQPQHF,TGTGCCATCAGTGTATTGGAAAATCAGCCCCAGCATTTT
NA,TRBD2,TRBJ2-3,TRBV10-3,CAISESATSLGDTQYF,TGTGCCATCAGTGAGTCAGCGACTAGCCTTGGAGATACGCAGTATTTT
few,NA,TRBJ2-1,TRBV12-3/TRBV12-4,CASSSARGKFF,TGTGCCAGCAGTTCTGCCCGGGGGAAGTTCTTC
NA,NA,TRBJ2-7,TRBV28,CASSSPVSGRAYEQYF,TGTGCCAGCAGTTCGCCGGTCAGTGGTAGGGCCTACGAGCAGTACTTC
few,NA,TRBJ1-5,TRBV12-3/TRBV12-4,CASRKDNEGWNSNQPQHF,TGTGCCAGCAGAAAGGACAATGAGGGGTGGAATAGCAATCAGCCCCAGCATTTT
few,NA,TRBJ2-5,TRBV9,CASSVGGARRETQYF,TGTGCCAGCAGCGTAGGGGGGGCGCGGAGGGAGACCCAGTACTTC
few,NA,TRBJ2-2,TRBV6-4,CASSAQGDTGELFF,TGTGCCAGCAGTGCACAGGGAGACACCGGGGAGCTGTTTTTT
many,NA,TRBJ1-2,TRBV18,CASSPPGAEAVFGYTF,TGTGCCAGCTCACCACCGGGAGCCGAGGCGGTTTTTGGCTACACCTTC
NA,TRBD1,TRBJ1-1,TRBV19,CASSGTVLDTEAFF,TGTGCCAGTAGCGGGACAGTTCTGGACACTGAAGCTTTCTTT
many,NA,TRBJ2-1,TRBV7-8,CASSLGASYNEQFF,TGTGCCAGCAGCTTAGGGGCTTCCTACAATGAGCAGTTCTTC
few,TRBD1,TRBJ2-5,TRBV6-1,CASSEIDRVHETQYF,TGTGCCAGCAGTGAAATTGACAGGGTCCACGAGACCCAGTACTTC
NA,TRBD2,TRBJ2-5,TRBV6-2/TRBV6-3,CASSQLTSVQETQYF,TGTGCCAGCAGTCAACTTACTAGCGTCCAAGAGACCCAGTACTTC
NA,NA,TRBJ2-1,TRBV7-2,CASSLVAGEQFF,TGTGCCAGCAGCTTAGTGGCGGGTGAGCAGTTCTTC
many,TRBD1,TRBJ2-7,TRBV4-3,CASSQDYGQAAYEQYF,TGCGCCAGCAGCCAAGATTATGGACAGGCGGCCTACGAGCAGTACTTC
NA,NA,TRBJ2-3,TRBV6-1,CASKRQTAGDTQYF,TGTGCCAGCAAACGGCAGACAGCGGGAGATACGCAGTATTTT
NA,NA,TRBJ2-2,TRBV4-1,CASSQVGRNTGELFF,TGCGCCAGCAGCCAAGTGGGGCGCAACACCGGGGAGCTGTTTTTT
NA,TRBD1,TRBJ1-2,TRBV20-1,CSARLTGERAYGYTF,TGCAGTGCTAGATTAACAGGGGAGAGGGCCTATGGCTACACCTTC
NA,TRBD2,TRBJ2-7,TRBV4-1,CASSQERTGGYEQYF,TGCGCCAGCAGCCAAGAAAGGACGGGGGGGTACGAGCAGTACTTC
NA,NA,TRBJ2-5,TRBV14,CASSQAGAKETQYF,TGTGCCAGCAGCCAAGCCGGGGCTAAGGAGACCCAGTACTTC
few,NA,TRBJ1-1,TRBV5-6,CASSFREDTEAFF,TGTGCCAGCAGCTTCAGGGAAGACACTGAAGCTTTCTTT
many,NA,TRBJ2-2,TRBV7-8,CASSFPRATLPVAGELFF,TGTGCCAGCAGCTTCCCCAGGGCGACCCTCCCGGTCGCCGGGGAGCTGTTTTTT
NA,TRBD1,TRBJ2-3,TRBV15,CATSRGSGGILDTQYF,TGTGCCACCAGCAGAGGTTCAGGGGGCATTTTGGATACGCAGTATTTT
NA,NA,TRBJ2-2,TRBV12-3/TRBV12-4,CASSDRRTRELFF,TGTGCCAGCAGTGACAGGAGGACGAGGGAGCTGTTTTTT
few,TRBD2,TRBJ2-5,TRBV28,CASSLYSELAGGVWGYQETQYF,TGTGCCAGCAGTTTGTACTCCGAACTAGCGGGAGGTGTATGGGGATACCAAGAGACCCAGTACTTC
NA,TRBD1,TRBJ1-4,TRBV10-3,CAIGRESGTGNEKLFF,TGTGCCATCGGCAGGGAATCCGGGACAGGGAACGAAAAACTGTTTTTT
few,TRBD2,TRBJ2-5,TRBV12-3/TRBV12-4,CASRGGASGRETQYF,TGTGCCAGCAGGGGGGGGGCTAGCGGGAGAGAGACCCAGTACTTC
NA,NA,TRBJ2-2,TRBV20-1,CSASLPGLRNTGELFF,TGCAGTGCTAGCCTACCGGGACTCCGGAACACCGGGGAGCTGTTTTTT
NA,NA,TRBJ1-5,TRBV6-1,CASKAPIAYQPQHF,TGTGCCAGCAAGGCACCCATAGCATATCAGCCCCAGCATTTT
NA,NA,TRBJ2-7,TRBV23-1,CASITPRTDYPYEQYF,TGCGCCAGCATAACACCTCGGACAGACTACCCTTACGAGCAGTACTTC
NA,NA,TRBJ1-1,TRBV6-2/TRBV6-3,CASSPDTNEAFF,TGTGCCAGCAGTCCTGACACCAATGAAGCTTTCTTT
many,NA,TRBJ1-2,TRBV11-2,CASSSLEGGYTF,TGTGCCAGCAGCTCTCTGGAGGGGGGCTACACCTTC
NA,TRBD2,TRBJ2-2,TRBV7-2,CASSLELAGGGAGELFF,TGTGCCAGCAGCTTAGAACTAGCGGGTGGAGGGGCCGGGGAGCTGTTTTTT
few,TRBD2,TRBJ2-1,TRBV11-2,CASSFQRDREQFF,TGTGCCAGCAGCTTTCAGCGGGACCGGGAGCAGTTCTTC
NA,TRBD2,TRBJ2-5,TRBV7-2,CASSSSGRDGETQYF,TGTGCCAGCAGCTCCAGCGGGAGGGATGGAGAGACCCAGTACTTC
many,NA,TRBJ2-3,TRBV7-2,CASSTELADTQYF,TGTGCCAGCAGCACAGAATTAGCAGATACGCAGTATTTT
NA,TRBD1,TRBJ1-1,TRBV19,CASSQGAGNTEAFF,TGTGCCAGTAGCCAGGGGGCGGGGAACACTGAAGCTTTCTTT
many,TRBD2,TRBJ2-1,TRBV7-2,CASSLGRRGEQFF,TGTGCCAGCAGCTTAGGACGGCGGGGGGAGCAGTTCTTC
NA,NA,TRBJ2-5,TRBV6-2/TRBV6-3,CATEKKAQETQYF,TGTGCCACTGAAAAAAAGGCACAAGAGACCCAGTACTTC
NA,TRBD2,TRBJ2-3,TRBV12-3/TRBV12-4,CASSPSGRALDTQYF,TGTGCCAGCAGTCCTAGCGGGAGGGCCTTAGATACGCAGTATTTT
once,NA,TRBJ1-1,TRBV20-1,CSVVSQGGTEAFF,TGCAGTGTAGTCTCACAGGGCGGCACTGAAGCTTTCTTT
few,NA,TRBJ1-6,TRBV6-5,CASSYTPPDSVDHSPLHF,TGTGCCAGCAGTTACACCCCCCCCGACAGTGTCGACCATTCACCCCTCCACTTT
NA,TRBD1,TRBJ1-1,TRBV7-7,CASSLRRDSEAFF,TGTGCTAGCTCTCTTCGGAGGGACAGCGAAGCTTTCTTT
NA,TRBD1,TRBJ1-2,TRBV20-1,CSAREGQGFGYTF,TGCAGTGCTAGAGAGGGACAGGGATTCGGCTACACCTTC
few,TRBD2,TRBJ2-1,TRBV11-2,CASRDVAGGPYNEQFF,TGTGCCAGCAGAGATGTAGCGGGAGGGCCATACAATGAGCAGTTCTTC
many,NA,TRBJ2-1,TRBV12-3/TRBV12-4,CASSSTLGNEQFF,TGTGCCAGCAGTTCCACACTTGGCAATGAGCAGTTCTTC
few,TRBD1,TRBJ1-2,TRBV19,CASSSQGENGYTF,TGTGCCAGTAGCTCTCAGGGGGAGAATGGCTACACCTTC
many,TRBD2,TRBJ2-5,TRBV6-1,CASSEVPAGIQETQYF,TGTGCCAGCAGTGAAGTTCCAGCGGGAATCCAAGAGACCCAGTACTTC
few,TRBD2,TRBJ2-2,TRBV27,CASSHGLAGGPTVGELFF,TGTGCCAGCAGTCACGGACTAGCGGGAGGGCCAACTGTCGGGGAGCTGTTTTTT
few,TRBD2,TRBJ2-3,TRBV20-1,CSARREGLTDTQYF,TGCAGTGCTAGACGGGAGGGCCTCACAGATACGCAGTATTTT
NA,NA,TRBJ1-3,TRBV6-6,CATYPGNTIYF,TGTGCCACGTACCCTGGAAACACCATATATTTT
NA,TRBD1,TRBJ1-5,TRBV4-3,CASSQEPGQGDQPQHF,TGCGCCAGCAGCCAAGAACCGGGACAGGGTGATCAGCCCCAGCATTTT
NA,NA,TRBJ2-2,TRBV7-9,CAGSLSGRNTGELFF,TGTGCCGGCAGCTTGAGTGGGAGGAACACCGGGGAGCTGTTTTTT
NA,TRBD2,TRBJ2-3,TRBV11-3,CASSLGLLGREDTQYF,TGTGCCAGCAGCTTAGGTTTGCTCGGGAGGGAAGATACGCAGTATTTT
few,NA,TRBJ2-1,TRBV7-8,CASSRDLNEQFF,TGTGCCAGCAGTCGGGACTTGAATGAGCAGTTCTTC
NA,TRBD2,TRBJ2-1,TRBV19,CASSTSGTSRLGQFF,TGTGCCAGTAGCACTAGCGGGACTTCCAGGTTGGGTCAGTTCTTC
many,NA,TRBJ1-5,TRBV7-8,CASSSGPKKPQHF,TGTGCCAGCAGCTCCGGCCCCAAGAAGCCCCAGCATTTT
NA,NA,TRBJ2-5,TRBV4-1,CASSPRSDQETQYF,TGCGCCAGCAGCCCCCGGTCCGACCAAGAGACCCAGTACTTC
NA,NA,TRBJ2-1,TRBV20-1,CSARVAGNEQFF,TGCAGTGCTAGAGTAGCTGGGAATGAGCAGTTCTTC